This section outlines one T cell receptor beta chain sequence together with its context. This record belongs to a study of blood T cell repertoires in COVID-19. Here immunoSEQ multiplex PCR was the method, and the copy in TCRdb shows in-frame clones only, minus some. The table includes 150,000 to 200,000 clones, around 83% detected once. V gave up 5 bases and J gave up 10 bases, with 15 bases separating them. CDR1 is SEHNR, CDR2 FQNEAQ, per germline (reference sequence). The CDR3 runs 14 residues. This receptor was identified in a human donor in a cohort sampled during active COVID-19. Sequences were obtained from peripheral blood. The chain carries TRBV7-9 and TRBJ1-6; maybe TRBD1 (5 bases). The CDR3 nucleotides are TGTGCCAGCAGCGAGCAGGGTTTAGGGTCACCCCTCCACTTT. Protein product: CASSEQGLGSPLHF.